These T cell receptor beta chains were read from a single sample in a study of PD-L1 blockade in urothelial cancer. Data came from immunoSEQ multiplex PCR; TCRdb stores just in-frame clones and leaves some out. The sample lists about 43,000 clones, around nine tenths occurring once. Source: PBMCs, taken around atezolizumab (anti-PD-L1) treatment. The source of these receptors is a woman aged 60 to 75 with urothelial cancer. CDR3s leave out the opening cysteine and the closing phenylalanine or tryptophan.

CDR3,V
ASSQGTGVYGYT,TRBV14
ASSFPAGGKDEQY,TRBV28
ASSHPSGGPQETQY,TRBV7-9
ASSVAGGQTYEQY,TRBV9
ASSLGGRTDTQY,TRBV5-1
ASSEGGGSNQPQH,TRBV28
ASSDGGREGPSEQY,TRBV10-1
ASRKIGGQETQY,TRBV27
ASRRGGNNQPQH,TRBV2
ASSPWGSNTGELF,TRBV27
ASSQEGAGWVEKLF,TRBV4-1
ASSLNRANSPLH,TRBV5-4
ASSSTSGSSYNEQF,TRBV6-5
ASSSTGGPQETQY,TRBV7-2
ASSYRVLDGYT,TRBV6-5
ASSPSTAGLYEQY,TRBV11-3
ASKGTSTDTQY,TRBV28
ASSFRTSGNTGELF,TRBV5-6
ASGPDSFTEAF,TRBV12-5
ASSLERGQGASSPLH,TRBV5-6
ASSLLRQGTNEKLF,TRBV28
ASSPEVSYEQY,TRBV18
ASSEGEGGYYGYT,TRBV6-1
ASSGQGANTEAF,TRBV5-1
ASTSPELMMETQY,TRBV5-1
ASSQIRTGHYEQY,TRBV14
ASSGQGGEKLF,TRBV19